Listed here is a single T cell receptor beta chain. The target antigen is unknown. These data originate in a study of cytomegalovirus exposure and HLA in healthy donors. Overall study findings and caveats: What a later analysis reportedly showed was that an Asian-associated ancestry cluster had fewer N-insertions than the approximately 700-donor mean.

Primers included in the PCR were 60 Vbeta and 13 Jbeta primers. The data were produced by immunoSEQ multiplex PCR, yet TCRdb's version contains in-frame clones alone and is incomplete. The table records under 200,000 clones, about 64% of them present only once. The length of the CDR3 is 15 residues. Germline V gene lookup returns CDR1 LNHNV and CDR2 YYDKDF (reference sequence). Trimming took off 0 bases at V and 4 bases at J, with 9 bases between the two ends. Source material: PBMCs. The sequence was collected from a man aged 45 to 65 in good health and CMV-seronegative. V usage is TRBV15 and J usage is TRBJ1-4, with a tentative D call TRBD1 (5 bases). DNA for the CDR3: TGTGCCACCAGCAGAGATGGCAGGGATAATGAAAAACTGTTTTTT. Amino acids: CATSRDGRDNEKLFF.